These 25 T cell receptor beta chains were sequenced from one sample in a study of human T cells and chemical hapten exposure. MiXCR was run by TCRdb on the RACE reads, yielding one entry per CDR3 protein. This sample has some 53,000 distinct CDR3 sequences, with roughly 11% found just once. Specified time point: patch test 1, 2 weeks after DPC sensitization. As for treatment: therapeutic diphenylcyclopropenone sensitization with weekly scalp DPC. It was unfractionated whole blood from which total RNA was extracted. This specimen was whole blood, taken in connection with sensitization to the hapten diphenylcyclopropenone (DPC). These receptors all come from a woman aged 40 to 50 with alopecia areata. Some clones in this sample may be carry-over from other donors' samples.

This clonotype was seen repeatedly, ten times or more. The chain links TRBV6-1 to TRBJ2-3; D is ambiguous. This CDR3 region has 12 residues. V was shortened by 1 base and J by 5 bases, with 4 bases between the two germline ends. CDR1 and CDR2 (germline): MNHNS, SASEGT. In DNA, the CDR3 is TGTGCCAGCAGTGAAGTATTAGATACGCAGTATTTT. Translation gives CASSEVLDTQYF.

The table lists this clonotype with a few counts. The genes are TRBV6-6 and TRBJ2-6, with 10 positions matching TRBD2. This CDR3 is 18 amino acids long. V shed 5 bases and J 0 bases; nucleotides not matched to a gene: 7. Germline V gives CDR1 MNHNY, CDR2 SVGAGI (reference sequence). The CDR3 sequence: CASSPGLAFFSGANVLTF. The CDR3 bases are TGTGCCAGCAGTCCGGGACTAGCGTTTTTCTCTGGGGCCAACGTCCTGACTTTC.

V and J are TRBV4-1 and TRBJ2-1; 8 bases line up with TRBD2. This CDR3 has 17 amino acids. Trimming took 3 bases from V and 7 from J; bases not matched to a gene: 14. Looked up from germline, CDR1 is MGHRA and CDR2 is YSYEKL. CDR3 nucleotide sequence: TGCGCCAGCAGCCACGAGAGGGAAGCGGGAGCAAAAAATGAGCAGTTCTTC. Translated: CASSHEREAGAKNEQFF.

In this sample, this clonotype turned up many times. CDR3 loop: CAISESVRNRGAYEQYF. The DNA for the CDR3 is TGTGCCATCAGTGAGTCAGTAAGGAACAGGGGGGCCTACGAGCAGTACTTC. The rearrangement joins TRBV10-3 to TRBJ2-7; the match to TRBD1 covers 8 bases. V trimming: 0 bases; J trimming: 2 bases; junction bases outside the gene matches: 9. CDR3 length: 17 residues. Germline CDR1 is ENHRY and CDR2 is SYGVKD.

This clonotype has ten or more counts. The CDR3 is CASSRWAGDGTDTQYF. The CDR3 region has the DNA TGTGCCAGTAGTAGGTGGGCGGGAGACGGGACAGATACGCAGTATTTT. The V gene is TRBV19, the J gene TRBJ2-3; TRBD2 aligns across 7 bases. Germline-derived CDR1 and CDR2 are LNHDA and SQIVND (reference sequence). V was pared by 4 bases and J by 3 bases, with 10 bases of the junction left unmatched. The CDR3 runs 16 residues. Drawing the rest from reference TRBV19 and TRBJ2-3, the complete variable domain is DGGITQSPKYLFRKEGQNVTLSCEQNLNHDAMYWYRQDPGQGLRLIYYSQIVNDFQKGDIAEGYSVSREKKESFPLTVTSAQKNPTAFYLCASSRWAGDGTDTQYFGPGTRLTVL.

This clonotype was counted only a few times. The chain is built from TRBV4-1 and TRBJ2-5; 11 nucleotides agree with TRBD2. V shed 5 bases and J 4 bases; nucleotides not matched to a gene: 9. The CDR3 is made up of 16 amino acids. Germline-derived CDR1 and CDR2 are MGHRA and YSYEKL. CDR3: CASSSHPSGRLETQYF. The CDR3 DNA is TGCGCCAGCAGCTCGCATCCTAGCGGGAGGTTAGAGACCCAGTACTTC.

This clonotype was recorded once. The V and J genes are TRBV28 and TRBJ2-2, with D hard to call. Trimming took off 6 bases at V and 6 bases at J, with 5 bases between the two ends. Germline CDR1 reads MDHEN; CDR2 reads SYDVKM. CDR3 size: 11 residues. CDR3 DNA: TGTGCCAGCAGCGGCGCCGGGGAGCTGTTTTTT. Residues: CASSGAGELFF. Combining the CDR3 with reference TRBV28 and TRBJ2-2 gives the whole variable domain DVKVTQSSRYLVKRTGEKVFLECVQDMDHENMFWYRQDPGLGLRLIYFSYDVKMKEKGDIPEGYSVSREKKERFSLILESASTNQTSMYLCASSGAGELFFGEGSRLTVL.

The CDR3 is CASSLTGGGNTIYF. CDR3 bases: TGTGCCAGCAGTCTAACAGGGGGTGGAAACACCATATATTTT. The chain couples TRBV12-3 or TRBV12-4 to TRBJ1-3; 8 nucleotides align to TRBD1. The CDR3 runs 14 residues. After removal of 5 bases from V and 3 bases from J, the junction contained 3 bases not matched to a gene.

The sample holds many counts of this clonotype. The chain couples TRBV7-3 to TRBJ2-2; perhaps TRBD1 as D (6 bases). CDR3 size: 14 residues. Germline V CDR1 and CDR2: SGHTA, FQGTGA. The germline V and J ends were trimmed by 5 bases and 8 bases, with 15 bases remaining between them. The CDR3 nucleotides read TGTGCCAGCAGCCCGACTACAGGGATGGGGGAGCTGTTTTTT. Its protein product is CASSPTTGMGELFF.

This clonotype has at least ten counts. This chain joins TRBV12-3 or TRBV12-4 and TRBJ2-3; TRBD1 matches 7 bases. The CDR3 loop spans 15 amino acids. The V and J ends lost 5 bases and 1 base, in that order; junction bases with no gene match: 6. The CDR3: CASSNRQGGTDTQYF. The CDR3 region has the DNA TGTGCCAGCAGTAACCGACAGGGAGGCACAGATACGCAGTATTTT.

This clonotype was recorded at least ten times. This chain links TRBV29-1 with TRBJ2-1, with 13 bases aligning to TRBD2. This CDR3 is built from 12 residues. CDR1 and CDR2 (germline): SQVTM, ANQGSEA. V lost 6 bases, J lost 11 bases, and 4 bases stayed unmatched. The CDR3 here is CSVRLAGGQQFF. CDR3 DNA: TGCAGCGTCAGACTAGCGGGAGGACAGCAGTTCTTC.

V usage is TRBV7-9 and J usage is TRBJ2-3; TRBD2 matches 8 bases. The CDR3 is made up of 15 amino acids. V trimming: 5 bases; J trimming: 4 bases; junction bases outside the gene matches: 8. Germline loops: CDR1 SEHNR, CDR2 FQNEAQ (reference sequence). In DNA form, the CDR3 reads TGTGCCAGCAGCAATTTGCGGGGGGCCCCAGATACGCAGTATTTT. Translating gives CASSNLRGAPDTQYF. The full variable domain, in which reference TRBV7-9 and TRBJ2-3 provide the parts outside the CDR3, is DTGVSQNPRHKITKRGQNVTFRCDPISEHNRLYWYRQTLGQGPEFLTYFQNEAQLEKSRLLSDRFSAERPKGSFSTLEIQRTEQGDSAMYLCASSNLRGAPDTQYFGPGTRLTVL.

V gene TRBV5-1 combines with J gene TRBJ2-7, with D tentatively TRBD1 (6 bases). V dropped 4 bases and J dropped 5 bases, with 16 bases sitting between them. This CDR3 has 14 residues. Looked up from germline, CDR1 is SGHRS and CDR2 is YFSETQ. CDR3 sequence reads: CASSAGQIQNEQYF. The CDR3 DNA is TGCGCCAGCAGCGCCGGACAGATACAAAACGAGCAGTACTTC.

This sequence joins TRBV11-2 and TRBJ2-2; D unresolved. The CDR3 has 15 amino acids. Germline-derived CDR1 and CDR2 are SGHAT and FQNNGV. V gave up 5 bases and J gave up 2 bases, with 12 bases separating them. The CDR3: CASSPEAINTGELFF. The CDR3 DNA is TGTGCCAGCAGCCCCGAGGCTATAAACACCGGGGAGCTGTTTTTT.

In its sample, this clonotype was seen a few times. The chain uses TRBV10-3 and TRBJ1-2, with D perhaps matching TRBD1 (5 bases). Deletions cut 0 bases from V and 4 bases from J, with 18 bases between. CDR1 is ENHRY, CDR2 SYGVKD, per germline. This CDR3 is 17 amino acids long. CDR3 sequence reads: CAISESQQALEGYGYTF. The DNA for the CDR3 is TGTGCCATCAGTGAGTCGCAACAGGCCCTGGAGGGCTATGGCTACACCTTC.

This chain joins TRBV9 and TRBJ2-5; 13 bases are a match to TRBD2. The CDR3 totals 16 residues. The trim removed 3 bases at V and 5 bases at J, leaving 7 bases unmatched. Germline V gene lookup returns CDR1 SGDLS and CDR2 YYNGEE. The CDR3 here is CASSGTSGSFGETQYF. CDR3 DNA: TGTGCCAGCAGCGGGACTAGCGGGAGTTTCGGGGAGACCCAGTACTTC.

This clonotype was recorded at least ten times. The rearrangement joins TRBV7-8 to TRBJ2-4, with D maybe TRBD1 (6 bases). Germline CDR1 is SGHVS and CDR2 is FQNEAQ. This CDR3 contains 15 residues. The germline V and J ends were trimmed by 1 base and 7 bases, with 14 bases remaining between them. The CDR3 protein is CASSLGRGRGNIQYF. The CDR3 DNA is TGTGCCAGCAGCTTAGGTCGGGGCAGGGGTAACATTCAGTACTTC.

This clonotype was seen a handful of times. V usage is TRBV12-3 or TRBV12-4 and J usage is TRBJ2-3, with 8 bases fitting TRBD1. V gave up 3 bases and J gave up 3 bases; unmatched junction bases: 2. The CDR3 length is 14 residues. The CDR3 loop reads CASSLTGVTDTQYF. CDR3 nucleotides: TGTGCCAGCAGTTTGACAGGGGTTACAGATACGCAGTATTTT.

This clonotype has a count of ten or more. The chain has TRBV11-2 and TRBJ2-3; weak D call: TRBD2 (6 bases). CDR1 is SGHAT, CDR2 FQNNGV, per germline. The V end lost 8 bases, the J end lost 0 bases, and 24 bases lay between the germline ends. There are 18 residues in the CDR3. The CDR3 nucleotides read TGTGCCAGCCATATCCGTCGGTCCCCGGGGGTGAGCACAGATACGCAGTATTTT. Its translation is CASHIRRSPGVSTDTQYF.

The chain is built from TRBV20-1 and TRBJ1-6, with D maybe TRBD1 (5 bases). Germline V gene sequence: CDR1 DFQATT, CDR2 SNEGSKA (reference sequence). Trimming took off 0 bases at V and 9 bases at J, with 6 bases between the two ends. The CDR3 consists of 12 residues. The CDR3 region is CSARDQGSPLHF. The CDR3, as DNA: TGCAGTGCTAGAGATCAGGGTTCACCCCTCCACTTT.

The J gene is TRBJ2-7, the V gene TRBV7-8, with TRBD1 identical over 8 bases. The junction had 12 bases not matched to a gene; V was cut back by 4 bases and J by 7 bases. The CDR3 is made up of 15 amino acids. The germline gives CDR1 SGHVS, CDR2 FQNEAQ. CDR3 in amino acids: CASSYPGQEDAEQYF. In DNA, the CDR3 is TGTGCCAGCAGCTACCCGGGACAGGAGGATGCGGAGCAGTACTTC.

This clonotype was seen ten or more times. V is TRBV7-8 and J is TRBJ1-1; D is unclear. Germline V gives CDR1 SGHVS, CDR2 FQNEAQ. The V and J ends lost 1 base and 0 bases respectively, with 6 bases between them. The CDR3 contains 14 residues. CDR3 DNA sequence: TGTGCCAGCAGCTTAGAATATGTGAACACTGAAGCTTTCTTT. Amino acids: CASSLEYVNTEAFF.

In this sample, this clonotype turned up many times. J is TRBJ2-7 and V is TRBV5-6; no reliable D call. The germline V and J ends were trimmed by 0 bases and 6 bases, with 7 bases remaining between them. The CDR3 has 12 amino acids. The germline gives CDR1 SGHDT, CDR2 YYEEEE. The CDR3 sequence is CASSLGRREQYF. The CDR3 DNA follows: TGTGCCAGCAGCTTGGGAAGACGCGAGCAGTACTTC.

This clonotype was detected a few times. The rearrangement links TRBV7-2 to TRBJ2-3, with D hard to call. CDR3 length: 10 amino acids. Germline assignment: CDR1 SGHTA and CDR2 FQGNSA. V dropped 6 bases and J dropped 7 bases, with 5 bases sitting between them. The CDR3 protein is CASSRNTQYF. CDR3 nucleotide sequence: TGTGCCAGCAGTCGCAATACGCAGTATTTT.

At least ten counts were recorded for this clonotype. The rearrangement uses TRBV6-5 and TRBJ2-2; 7 nucleotides align to TRBD2. With 4 bases clipped from V and 7 bases from J, the junction kept 6 bases outside the gene matches. The CDR3 totals 14 residues. Looked up from germline, CDR1 is MNHEY and CDR2 is SVGAGI. The CDR3 DNA is TGTGCCAGCAGTTTCGCGGGAGTGGTCGGGGAGCTGTTTTTT. Protein product: CASSFAGVVGELFF.